Shown below are 18 T cell receptor beta chains from a single sample sequenced in a study of blood T cells in healthy people across ages. Through a sample-barcoded 5' primer and a J-beta primer mix, a second PCR was run for 7 to 11 cycles. Using its own MiXCR run on the 5' RACE reads, TCRdb lists one record per CDR3 protein. The data contain hundreds of thousands of distinct CDR3 sequences, roughly 32% of them singletons. The material sequenced was blood. Source of these receptors: a woman older than 75 in good health.

This clonotype was recorded at least ten times. The chain is built from TRBV7-2 and TRBJ2-5, with D possibly TRBD2 on 6 matching bases. The CDR3 is 16 amino acids. Germline V CDR1 and CDR2: SGHTA, FQGNSA. Trimming stripped 6 bases from V and 2 bases from J, with 19 bases between. CDR3 loop: CASSPVSGPVQETQYF. In DNA, the CDR3 is TGTGCCAGCAGTCCAGTCAGCGGGCCGGTACAAGAGACCCAGTACTTC.

Only a few counts were recorded for this clonotype. This CDR3 reads CAWGFGTYNEQFF. In nucleotides, the CDR3 is TGTGCCTGGGGTTTTGGTACCTACAATGAGCAGTTCTTC. The rearrangement joins TRBV30 to TRBJ2-1, with D hard to call. This CDR3 has 13 residues. V gave up 5 bases and J gave up 2 bases, with 10 bases separating them. Germline CDR1 and CDR2: GTSNPN and SVGIG (reference sequence).

CDR3 amino acids: CASRTSGAFGYNEQFF. CDR3 sequence (DNA): TGTGCCAGCAGGACTAGCGGGGCTTTCGGTTACAATGAGCAGTTCTTC. The chain links TRBV7-9 to TRBJ2-1, with 11 bases identical to TRBD2. The CDR3 covers 16 residues. CDR1 and CDR2 from the germline V gene are SEHNR and FQNEAQ (reference sequence). Trimming removed 6 bases from V and 4 bases from J; junction bases left unmatched: 8.

The rearrangement joins TRBV10-3 to TRBJ1-2; D unresolved. Germline loops: CDR1 ENHRY, CDR2 SYGVKD. Trimming stripped 4 bases from V and 8 bases from J, with 14 bases between. This CDR3 spans 13 amino acids. In DNA form, the CDR3 reads TGTGCCATCAGTGTGCGAGACGGAGGCGGCTACACCTTC. Its protein is CAISVRDGGGYTF.

Concerning this clonotype: A much larger clone is a single base away; this may be a read error. The CDR3 DNA sequence: TGTGCCAGCCAACCAGCAAATTGGGGCCGTTTCGCCTACGAGCAGTACTTC. This sequence encodes CASQPANWGRFAYEQYF. The chain combines TRBV2 with TRBJ2-7; tentatively, D is TRBD1 (5 bases). The CDR3 length is 17 residues. V was clipped by 8 bases and J by 2 bases, with 25 bases between them. Per germline, CDR1 SNHLY and CDR2 FYNNEI.

V gene TRBV20-1 combines with J gene TRBJ2-3; TRBD1 matches at 7 bases. The CDR3 is 15 amino acids. From germline, CDR1 is DFQATT and CDR2 SNEGSKA (reference sequence). The junction had 8 bases not matched to a gene; V was cut back by 3 bases and J by 2 bases. This CDR3 reads CSASQSGGTTDTQYF. In DNA, the CDR3 is TGCAGTGCTAGCCAGTCAGGGGGTACCACAGATACGCAGTATTTT.

This clonotype was counted ten times or more. This chain links TRBV7-3 with TRBJ2-5, with 10 bases identical to TRBD2. Trimming at V came to 4 bases and at J to 4 bases, leaving 6 bases not matched to a gene. The CDR3 totals 15 residues. Germline V gene lookup returns CDR1 SGHTA and CDR2 FQGTGA. CDR3 DNA: TGTGCCAGCAGCTCCCAGCGGGGGGGCGGAGAGACCCAGTACTTC. Translating it yields CASSSQRGGGETQYF.

The sample holds many counts of this clonotype. The V and J genes are TRBV27 and TRBJ2-4; TRBD1 might be the D (6 bases). Looked up from germline, CDR1 is MNHEY and CDR2 is SMNVEV (reference sequence). Trimming pared 5 bases from V and 2 bases from J, leaving 10 bases between. The CDR3 contains 14 residues. The CDR3 DNA is TGTGCCAGCAGTATCACAGGGACCAAAAACATTCAGTACTTC. Protein: CASSITGTKNIQYF.

This clonotype was counted many times. The chain has TRBV4-1 and TRBJ2-3, with TRBD1 identical over 9 bases. There are 15 residues in the CDR3. J was trimmed by 6 bases and V by 4 bases; bases with no gene match: 8. Germline V gene lookup returns CDR1 MGHRA and CDR2 YSYEKL. The CDR3 protein is CASSPGQGNADTQYF. As DNA, the CDR3 is TGCGCCAGCAGCCCGGGACAGGGCAATGCTGATACGCAGTATTTT.

The sample holds many counts of this clonotype. The genes are TRBV10-3 and TRBJ1-4; no reliable D call. The CDR3 is 12 amino acids. Trimming pared 7 bases from V and 7 bases from J, leaving 10 bases between. Germline V lookup: CDR1 ENHRY, CDR2 SYGVKD. In DNA form, the CDR3 reads TGTGCCATCACTGACCGGGGTGAAAAACTGTTTTTT. Its translation is CAITDRGEKLFF.

In its sample, this clonotype was seen many times. The rearrangement uses TRBV12-3 or TRBV12-4 and TRBJ2-4, with unresolved D. The CDR3 consists of 15 residues. The ends were cut back, 2 bases at V and 0 bases at J, with 8 bases in the middle. The DNA for the CDR3 is TGTGCCAGCAGTTTAAGCTCTATAGCCAAAAACATTCAGTACTTC. Amino acid sequence: CASSLSSIAKNIQYF.

This clonotype was observed many times. CDR3 sequence reads: CASSSGRLNTEAFF. CDR3 sequence (DNA): TGTGCCAGCAGCTCGGGACGCTTGAACACTGAAGCTTTCTTT. The genes are TRBV7-3 and TRBJ1-1, with D tentatively TRBD1 (5 bases). The CDR3 length is 14 residues. The germline V gene encodes CDR1 SGHTA and CDR2 FQGTGA. Trimming stripped 4 bases from V and 0 bases from J, with 9 bases between.

This chain uses TRBV5-1 with TRBJ1-1; maybe TRBD1 (5 bases). The CDR3 is 14 amino acids. Germline lookup yields CDR1 SGHRS and CDR2 YFSETQ. Trimming pared 4 bases from V and 4 bases from J, leaving 14 bases between. The CDR3 region has the DNA TGCGCCAGCAGCCCGGGGGACTTACGCACTGAAGCTTTCTTT. Its protein is CASSPGDLRTEAFF.

In this sample, this clonotype turned up many times. This chain uses TRBV6-1 with TRBJ2-7; D unclear. The CDR3 is made up of 12 amino acids. The germline V gene has CDR1 MNHNS and CDR2 SASEGT. Between the trimmed V and J ends, which lost 0 bases and 4 bases, there was a span of 4 bases. The CDR3 DNA follows: TGTGCCAGCAGTGAAGCCTTTTACGAGCAGTACTTC. Its protein product is CASSEAFYEQYF.

This clonotype was recorded many times. The CDR3: CASSLSLRSNSPLHF. DNA for the CDR3: TGTGCCAGCAGCTTATCGCTCAGGTCTAATTCACCCCTCCACTTT. The chain links TRBV7-8 to TRBJ1-6, with D hard to call. Trimming cost V 2 bases and J 6 bases, with 11 bases left between them. Germline CDR1 is SGHVS and CDR2 is FQNEAQ. CDR3 length: 15 residues.

The rearrangement links TRBV4-3 to TRBJ1-1; D remains ambiguous. V dropped 3 bases and J dropped 2 bases, with 16 bases sitting between them. CDR3 length: 16 residues. Germline V gives CDR1 LGHNA, CDR2 YSLEER. This CDR3 reads CASSQRYGGFNTEAFF. CDR3 coding DNA: TGCGCCAGCAGCCAGAGATATGGAGGGTTTAACACTGAAGCTTTCTTT.

The chain is built from TRBV7-9 and TRBJ2-1; either TRBD1 or TRBD2 may fit D (5 bases each). The CDR3 contains 14 residues. Germline-derived CDR1 and CDR2 are SEHNR and FQNEAQ (reference sequence). V was pared by 6 bases and J by 5 bases, with 14 bases between. CDR3 loop: CASRGLRGDNEQFF. CDR3 sequence (DNA): TGTGCCAGCAGGGGCCTACGAGGGGACAATGAGCAGTTCTTC.

This clonotype appeared many times. This rearrangement joins TRBV5-1 to TRBJ1-6; D ambiguous. Looked up from germline, CDR1 is SGHRS and CDR2 is YFSETQ. V lost 4 bases and J 8 bases, leaving 10 bases between the germline ends. The CDR3 sequence is 13 residues long. CDR3 region: CASSRHRDSPLHF. Written as DNA, the CDR3 is TGCGCCAGCAGCCGTCATAGAGATTCACCCCTCCACTTT.